This T cell receptor beta chain derives from a study of PD-1 blockade in classical Hodgkin lymphoma. Overall study: Patients received nivolumab 3 mg/kg intravenously every 2 weeks. General observations from the study: Complete responders showed a baseline diversity that resembled the diversity of newly diagnosed patients. What caused the repertoire differences, perhaps disease activity or prior therapy, remains undefined. Significant TCR diversity gains by C4D1 occurred in CD4+ but not CD8+ cells.

CDR1 is SGHVS and CDR2 is FNYEAQ in the germline V gene. The V end was cut by 7 bases, the J end by 0 bases, with 15 bases between. This CDR3 is built from 15 residues. Relapse was seen in all patients after autologous stem cell transplantation, and brentuximab vedotin exposure was variable. This clone was seen only once. Its antigen is undetermined. Generated by immunoSEQ multiplex PCR, the TCRdb table keeps only in-frame clones and is missing some. The sample carries over 25,000 clones, around 70% recorded once. This TCR was recovered from a human donor with classical Hodgkin lymphoma. Here the sequenced sample was peripheral blood mononuclear cells (PBMCs), taken before the second cycle of nivolumab. The chain is built from TRBV7-6 and TRBJ1-1, with a tentative D call TRBD1 (6 bases). The CDR3 region has the DNA TGTGCCAGCACCCCGACAGGCCTCATGAACACTGAAGCTTTCTTT. Translation: CASTPTGLMNTEAFF.